This T cell receptor beta chain was obtained from a study of T cell responses to AZD1222 COVID-19 vaccine. Comments on this clone: Its target is unknown.

The CDR3 runs 18 residues. The V and J ends lost 3 bases and 1 base respectively, with 21 bases between them. Germline CDR1 is MNHNS and CDR2 is SASEGT. Whole-study findings and limits: Targeting of unmutated variant regions was reportedly seen in nearly half of spike-specific TCRs. There were repertoire samples only from the period after the peak T cell response.

Assay: immunoSEQ multiplex PCR; the TCRdb copy retains only in-frame clones and omits some. The sample includes about 56,000 clones, approximately 83% of them seen just once. The chain uses TRBV6-1 and TRBJ1-2; no clear D gene. The sequenced sample was peripheral blood, obtained on day 0 of AZD1222 vaccination. The sequence was collected from an adult in good health. The CDR3 here is CASSEGRHTSRNNYGYTF. CDR3 in DNA: TGTGCCAGCAGTGAGGGTCGGCACACCAGCCGAAATAACTATGGCTACACCTTC.